This T cell receptor (beta chain) originates from a study of OX40 agonist ivuxolimab in advanced cancers. Across the whole study: Participants could have had prior anti-PD-1, anti-PD-L1 or anti-CTLA-4 therapy, and 40% had some.

Concerning this clone: Its cognate antigen is unknown.

Sampling times: baseline, cycle 4 day 1, cycle 7 day 1. The germline V gene encodes CDR1 GTSNPN and CDR2 SVGIG (reference sequence). Trimming shortened V by 1 base and J by 8 bases, and 11 bases separated the two germline ends. The CDR3 has 13 amino acids. Notes on the study in general: Mean expanded clone counts were higher in CD8+ than CD4+ T cells.

The assay was immunoSEQ multiplex PCR, and TCRdb's table has in-frame clones only and misses some. This sample carries about 50,000 clones, 89% of them seen once, and the ten largest clones take around 5.6%. Sample: CD4+ or CD8+ T cells sorted from blood, taken in a trial of the OX40 agonist ivuxolimab. This chain joins TRBV30 and TRBJ1-4, with D tentatively TRBD1 (5 bases). This TCR derives from an adult with an advanced solid tumor such as melanoma, head and neck, liver or kidney cancer. As DNA, the CDR3 is TGTGCCTGGAGTGAAGGGGCCGGGGAAAAACTGTTTTTT. Its translation: CAWSEGAGEKLFF.